Sequencing of this TCR beta chain was carried out in a study of T cell responses to AZD1222 COVID-19 vaccine. General study points: Donors in the cohort were predominantly white British and more often female, and clonal diversity was possibly underestimated.

V lost 1 base, J lost 1 base, and 2 bases stayed unmatched. The CDR3 loop spans 15 amino acids. CDR1 is SEHNR, CDR2 FQNEAQ, per germline (reference sequence). About this clone: Its specificity is unknown.

Assay used: immunoSEQ multiplex PCR; TCRdb lists only in-frame clones, some missing. The data show over 150,000 clones, approximately 90% seen once. The sample was peripheral blood, taken on day 0 of AZD1222 vaccination. The chain has TRBV7-9 and TRBJ2-5; 8 nucleotides agree with TRBD1. This TCR derives from an adult in good health. The CDR3 region has the DNA TGTGCCAGCAGCTTAGGGACAGGGATCCAAGAGACCCAGTACTTC. Its protein is CASSLGTGIQETQYF.